A selection of T cell receptor beta chains follows, all from one sample in a study of glioma-infiltrating T cells after dendritic cell vaccination. Data came from immunoSEQ multiplex PCR; TCRdb stores just in-frame clones and leaves some out. The data hold 95,000 to 110,000 clones, with roughly four fifths observed a single time. The starting material was blood, obtained before dendritic cell vaccination. These receptors were collected from a human donor with glioblastoma. Each CDR3 is given with its conserved first and last residue. D genes are given only for firm matches. The size entry is marked missing in some rows and otherwise reads once, few, many or a size class.

J gene	V gene	clone size	D gene	CDR3 DNA	CDR3 protein
TRBJ2-5	TRBV11-3	.	.	TGTGCCAGCAGCTTAGACTACCTTGAGACCCAGTACTTC	CASSLDYLETQYF
TRBJ1-2	TRBV19	.	.	TGTGCCAGTAGCCCAACACTAAACTATGGCTACACCTTC	CASSPTLNYGYTF
TRBJ2-5	TRBV9	once	TRBD1	TGTGCCAGCAGCGGGCCACCGGGACAGGGGGGAGAGACCCAGTACTTC	CASSGPPGQGGETQYF
TRBJ2-7	TRBV19	.	TRBD1	TGTGCCAGTAGTATGGGACAGGGCCCATATCAGCAGTACTTC	CASSMGQGPYQQYF
TRBJ1-1	TRBV18	.	.	TGTGCCAGCTCACCGAGTGAGAATGAAGCTTTCTTT	CASSPSENEAFF
TRBJ1-1	TRBV19	once	TRBD1	TGTGCCAGTGGAACAGGGGAAGGGACTGAAGCTTTCTTT	CASGTGEGTEAFF
TRBJ2-5	TRBV7-9	.	TRBD2	TGTGCCAGCAGCTTAGAAAGCGGGGCCGAGACCCAGTACTTC	CASSLESGAETQYF
TRBJ2-3	TRBV6-5	.	TRBD1	TGTGCCAGCAGTCCCAGGGGGTTTGTCACAGATACGCAGTATTTT	CASSPRGFVTDTQYF
TRBJ2-1	TRBV7-9	.	.	TGTGCCAGCAGCCATACAGGGTTCCCCTACAATGAGCAGTTCTTC	CASSHTGFPYNEQFF
TRBJ2-7	TRBV11-3	.	TRBD1	TGTGCCAGCAGTAGGACAGGGAGGCCCTACGAGCAGTACTTC	CASSRTGRPYEQYF
TRBJ2-4	TRBV6-1	.	.	TGTGCCAGCAGTGAAGCCCAGGGAATCGTTCAGTACTTC	CASSEAQGIVQYF
TRBJ2-7	TRBV5-1	.	TRBD1	TGCGCCAGCAGCTTGGAGGGACAGGAAGAAGAGCAGTACTTC	CASSLEGQEEEQYF
TRBJ1-1	TRBV27	.	.	TGTGCCAGCAGTTACGATCCTTTGGGGGACGACAGGTCCTGGACTGAAGCTTTCTTT	CASSYDPLGDDRSWTEAFF
TRBJ2-5	TRBV2	.	TRBD2	TGTGCCAGCAGTGCCGGAGGGACTAGCGGGGAAGAGACCCAGTACTTC	CASSAGGTSGEETQYF
TRBJ2-5	TRBV4-1	.	.	TGCGCCAGCAGCCACGCTTTGGGACTTGAAGAGACCCAGTACTTC	CASSHALGLEETQYF
TRBJ1-1	TRBV7-2	few	.	TGTGCCAGCAGCTTATCGGGAGGGTCTGAAGCTTTCTTT	CASSLSGGSEAFF
TRBJ2-7	TRBV7-9	.	TRBD1	TGTGCCAGCAGCTTAGTCGGCAGGGGGCGGGAACACGAGCAGTACTTC	CASSLVGRGREHEQYF
TRBJ1-1	TRBV11-2	.	.	TGTGCCAGCAGCCTGGAGATGAACACTGAAGCTTTCTTT	CASSLEMNTEAFF
TRBJ2-5	TRBV4-2	few	TRBD2	TGTGCCAGCAGCCAAGACCTAGCGGGGGGGGAAGAGACCCAGTACTTC	CASSQDLAGGEETQYF
TRBJ2-7	TRBV2	.	.	TGTGCCAGGAGAGGGCAGAGCTCCTACGAGCAGTACTTC	CARRGQSSYEQYF
TRBJ2-3	TRBV6-5	.	.	TGTGCCAGCAGTTACGGCAGAGGGTACACAGATACGCAGTATTTT	CASSYGRGYTDTQYF
TRBJ2-7	TRBV9	.	TRBD1	TGTGCCAGCAGCGTAGACAGGGGGAGCTACGAGCAGTACTTC	CASSVDRGSYEQYF
TRBJ2-1	TRBV9	once	.	TGTGCCAGCAGCGTAGTAGGAGGGGGCGCTGAATACAATGAGCAGTTCTTC	CASSVVGGGAEYNEQFF
TRBJ1-1	TRBV19	.	.	TGTGCCAGTAGGCAGGGGTGCCCTCTTGGAGCTTTCTTT	CASRQGCPLGAFF
TRBJ1-5	TRBV15	.	.	TGTGCCACCAGCAGAGATCTGGCGGATAGCAATCAGCCCCAGCATTTT	CATSRDLADSNQPQHF
TRBJ2-6	TRBV30	.	.	TGTGCCTGGAGGGGAAGGGGCCTCTCTGGGGCCAACGTCCTGACTTTC	CAWRGRGLSGANVLTF
TRBJ1-2	TRBV19	many	.	TGTGCCAGTAGTAACCGGCAGGTGGCTAACTATGGCTACACCTTC	CASSNRQVANYGYTF
TRBJ1-1	TRBV19	.	.	TGTGCCAGTAGTGCAGGGGCACCCGGGCTCACTGAAGCTTTCTTT	CASSAGAPGLTEAFF
TRBJ2-2	TRBV2	.	.	TGTGCCAGCAGTGAAGAGCAGCGCGGGGAGCTGTTTTTT	CASSEEQRGELFF
TRBJ2-1	TRBV10-1	.	.	TGCGCCAGCAGGGAGGGTACCATTACGGGTGAGCAGTTCTTC	CASREGTITGEQFF
TRBJ2-1	TRBV7-2	.	TRBD1	TGTGCCAGCAGCTACCGGGACAGGGGGTTGGGGCCATCGAATGAGCAGTTCTTC	CASSYRDRGLGPSNEQFF
TRBJ2-5	TRBV5-1	.	.	TGCGCCAGCAGCACACTAAGGGGCAGGGGAGAGACCCAGTACTTC	CASSTLRGRGETQYF
TRBJ2-2	TRBV30	.	TRBD2	TGTGCCTGGAGACTAGCGGGGACCACCGGGGAGCTGTTTTTT	CAWRLAGTTGELFF
TRBJ2-5	TRBV7-2	.	.	TGTGCCAGCAATTCTCCTCCTGGGGACTCATACCGGTGGGAGACCCAGTACTTC	CASNSPPGDSYRWETQYF
TRBJ2-5	TRBV5-4	.	.	TGTGCCAGCAGCGTACCACCAGACCAAGAGACCCAGTACTTC	CASSVPPDQETQYF
TRBJ2-5	TRBV30	.	.	TGTGCCTGGAGTGTTGGGCCACGGGGAGAGACCCAGTACTTC	CAWSVGPRGETQYF
TRBJ1-2	TRBV29-1	.	TRBD1	TGCAGCGTTGGGGACAGGTCGCGCTACACCTTC	CSVGDRSRYTF
TRBJ1-5	TRBV11-2	.	TRBD1	TGTGCCAGCAGCCCGGGACAGGGAAGGGGTCAGCCCCAGCATTTT	CASSPGQGRGQPQHF
TRBJ1-5	TRBV5-1	.	.	TGCGCCAGCAGCGCGTCCCGGGTAAGGGGGAATCAGCCCCAGCATTTT	CASSASRVRGNQPQHF
TRBJ1-5	TRBV6-1	.	.	TGTGCCAGCAGTGAAGCAACAGGGTCCAGGCAGCCCCAGCATTTT	CASSEATGSRQPQHF
TRBJ1-1	TRBV5-4	.	TRBD1	TGTGCCAGCAGCGTTGGAGGGACAGGCAACACTGAAGCTTTCTTT	CASSVGGTGNTEAFF
TRBJ1-5	TRBV11-2	.	.	TGTGCCAGCGGGCAGGGCCTCAATCAGCCCCAGCATTTT	CASGQGLNQPQHF